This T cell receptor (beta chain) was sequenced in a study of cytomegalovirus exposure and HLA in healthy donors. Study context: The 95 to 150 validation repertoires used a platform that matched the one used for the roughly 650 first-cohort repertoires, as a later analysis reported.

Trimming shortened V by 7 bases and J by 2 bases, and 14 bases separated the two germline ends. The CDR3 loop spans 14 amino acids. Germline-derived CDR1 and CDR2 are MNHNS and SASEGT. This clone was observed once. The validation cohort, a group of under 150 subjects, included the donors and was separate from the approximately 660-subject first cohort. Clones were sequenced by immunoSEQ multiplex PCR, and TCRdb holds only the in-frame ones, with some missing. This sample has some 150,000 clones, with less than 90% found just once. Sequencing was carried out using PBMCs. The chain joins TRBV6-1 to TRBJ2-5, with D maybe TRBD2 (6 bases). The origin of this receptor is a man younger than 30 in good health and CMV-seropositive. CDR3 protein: CASKVGTLQETQYF. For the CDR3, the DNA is TGTGCCAGCAAAGTCGGGACTCTACAAGAGACCCAGTACTTC.